This TCR beta chain derives from a study of blood T cell repertoires in COVID-19. On the study more broadly: There were acute and convalescent COVID-19 samples, and they came from the United States, Italy and Spain. Sources were T cells, B-cell-depleted T cells, or PBMCs; the material itself was cDNA or gDNA.

In the study's own analysis: Reference gene primers were amplified, and this amplification served to estimate nucleated cell counts. TCRdb keeps only in-frame clones here, not all; method: immunoSEQ multiplex PCR. Clone size and the V and J calls come from that table; the DNA yielded D and trimming. The repertoire holds some 150,000 clones, 70% to 90% seen once, with approximately 3.5% in the top ten. Germline V gene lookup returns CDR1 SGHAT and CDR2 FQNNGV. The CDR3 is 16 amino acids. V shed 5 bases and J 2 bases; nucleotides not matched to a gene: 8. The receptor was isolated from a man aged 65 to 79 with acute or convalescent COVID-19. The V call is TRBV11-2, the J call TRBJ2-2; TRBD2 aligns across 7 bases. Source material: peripheral blood. CDR3 nucleotides: TGTGCCAGCAGCACCGAGGGACTACCAAACACCGGGGAGCTGTTTTTT. Encoded protein: CASSTEGLPNTGELFF.